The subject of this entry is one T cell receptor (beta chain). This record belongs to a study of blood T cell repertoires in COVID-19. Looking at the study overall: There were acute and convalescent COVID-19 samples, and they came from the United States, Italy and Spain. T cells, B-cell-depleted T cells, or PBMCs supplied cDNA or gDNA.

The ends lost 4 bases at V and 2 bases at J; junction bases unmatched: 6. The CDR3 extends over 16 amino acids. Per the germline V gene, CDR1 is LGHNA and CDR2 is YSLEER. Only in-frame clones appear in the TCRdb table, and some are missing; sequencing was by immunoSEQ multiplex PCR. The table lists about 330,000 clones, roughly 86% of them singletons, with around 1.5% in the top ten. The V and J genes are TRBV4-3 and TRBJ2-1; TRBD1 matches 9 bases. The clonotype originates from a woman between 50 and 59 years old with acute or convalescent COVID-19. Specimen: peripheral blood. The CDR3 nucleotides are TGCGCCAGCAGCCTCGGGGGGACAGGGCCCTACAATGAGCAGTTCTTC. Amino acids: CASSLGGTGPYNEQFF.